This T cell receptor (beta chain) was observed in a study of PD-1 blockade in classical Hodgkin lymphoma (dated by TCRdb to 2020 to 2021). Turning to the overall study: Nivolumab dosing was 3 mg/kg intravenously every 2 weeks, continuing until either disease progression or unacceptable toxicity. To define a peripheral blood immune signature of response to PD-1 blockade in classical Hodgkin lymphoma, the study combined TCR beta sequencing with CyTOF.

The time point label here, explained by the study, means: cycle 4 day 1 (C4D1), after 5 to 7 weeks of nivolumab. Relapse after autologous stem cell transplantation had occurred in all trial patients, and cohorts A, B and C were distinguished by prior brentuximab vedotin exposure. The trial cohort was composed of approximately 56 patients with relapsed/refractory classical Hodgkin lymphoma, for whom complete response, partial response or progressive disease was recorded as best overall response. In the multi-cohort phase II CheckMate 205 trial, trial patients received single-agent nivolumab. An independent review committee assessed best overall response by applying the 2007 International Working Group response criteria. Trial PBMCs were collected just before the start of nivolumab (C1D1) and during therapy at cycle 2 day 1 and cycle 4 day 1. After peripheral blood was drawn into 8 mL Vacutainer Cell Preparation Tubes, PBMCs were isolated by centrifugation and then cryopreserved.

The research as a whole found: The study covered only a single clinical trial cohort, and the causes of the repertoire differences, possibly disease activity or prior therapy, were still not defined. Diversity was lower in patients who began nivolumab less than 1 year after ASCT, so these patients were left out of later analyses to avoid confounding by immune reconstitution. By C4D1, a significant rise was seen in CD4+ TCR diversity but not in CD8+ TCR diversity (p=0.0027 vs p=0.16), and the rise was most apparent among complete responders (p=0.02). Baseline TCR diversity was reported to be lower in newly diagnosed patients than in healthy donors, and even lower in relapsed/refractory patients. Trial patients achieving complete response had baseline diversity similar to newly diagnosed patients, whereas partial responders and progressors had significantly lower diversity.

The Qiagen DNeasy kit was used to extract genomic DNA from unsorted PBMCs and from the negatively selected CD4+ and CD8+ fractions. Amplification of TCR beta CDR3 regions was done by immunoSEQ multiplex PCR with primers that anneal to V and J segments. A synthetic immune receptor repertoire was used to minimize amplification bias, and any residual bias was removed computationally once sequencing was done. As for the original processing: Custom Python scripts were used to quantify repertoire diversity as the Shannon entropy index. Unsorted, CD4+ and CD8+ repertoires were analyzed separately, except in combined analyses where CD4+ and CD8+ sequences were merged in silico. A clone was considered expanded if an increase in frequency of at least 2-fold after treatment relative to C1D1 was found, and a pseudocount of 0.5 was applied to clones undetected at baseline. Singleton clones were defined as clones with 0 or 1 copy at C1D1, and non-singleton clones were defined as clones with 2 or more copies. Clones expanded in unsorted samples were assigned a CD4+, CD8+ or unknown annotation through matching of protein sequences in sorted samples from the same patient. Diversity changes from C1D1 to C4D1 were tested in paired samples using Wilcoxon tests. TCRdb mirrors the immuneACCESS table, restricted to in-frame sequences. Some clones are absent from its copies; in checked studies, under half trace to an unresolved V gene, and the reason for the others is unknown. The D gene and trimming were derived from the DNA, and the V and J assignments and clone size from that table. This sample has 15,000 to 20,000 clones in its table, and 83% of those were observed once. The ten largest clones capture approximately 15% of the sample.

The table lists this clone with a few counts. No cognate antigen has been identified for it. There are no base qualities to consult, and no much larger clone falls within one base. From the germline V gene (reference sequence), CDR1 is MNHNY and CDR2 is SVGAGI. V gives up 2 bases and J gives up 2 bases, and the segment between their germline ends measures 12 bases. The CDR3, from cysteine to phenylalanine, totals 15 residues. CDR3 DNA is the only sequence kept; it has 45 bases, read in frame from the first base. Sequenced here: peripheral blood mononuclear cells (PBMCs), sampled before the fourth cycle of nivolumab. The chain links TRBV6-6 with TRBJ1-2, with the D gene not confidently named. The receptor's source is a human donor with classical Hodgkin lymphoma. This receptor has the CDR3 CASSYPEGANYGYTF. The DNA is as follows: TGTGCCAGCAGTTACCCCGAAGGAGCAAACTATGGCTACACCTTC.